This passage covers 24 T cell receptor beta chains from one sample sequenced in a study of radiation and T cells in renal cell carcinoma (dated by TCRdb to the early 2020s). This specimen's time point label, per the study, means: baseline pretreatment blood. This specimen's treatment or condition label, interpreted: 15 Gy SBRT to primary tumor, nephrectomy 4 weeks later. Receptors were amplified or captured by the immunoSEQ multiplex PCR assay. TCRdb took this table from immuneACCESS and kept in-frame rearrangements with V and J called. Such tables lack part of the clones; where checked against another copy, unresolved V genes explain under half of the gap, and the rest is unexplained. This sample lists 130,000 or so clones; 75% to 90% were detected once. Roughly 25% of the sample is taken by the ten largest. The sequencing here drew on blood, taken from a patient whose treatment included radiotherapy and nephrectomy. The receptors here all came from a woman between 45 and 65 years old with renal cell carcinoma.

This clone was detected once. CDR3: CASRQALGKNIQYF. The CDR3 DNA sequence: TGTGCCAGCAGACAGGCTTTGGGCAAAAACATTCAGTACTTC. This sequence joins TRBV2 and TRBJ2-4; D might be TRBD1 (5 bases). Germline assignment: CDR1 SNHLY and CDR2 FYNNEI. The length of the CDR3 is 14 residues. Trimming removed 6 bases from V and 3 bases from J, with 12 bases in between.

This clone was seen a handful of times. This chain connects TRBV9 to TRBJ1-1; unclear D gene. CDR1 is SGDLS and CDR2 is YYNGEE in the germline V gene. V was clipped by 4 bases and J by 7 bases, with 8 bases between them. CDR3 length: 11 residues. CDR3 sequence (DNA): TGTGCCAGCAGCCCGGGAAGTGAAGCTTTCTTT. Protein product: CASSPGSEAFF.

The V call is TRBV9, the J call TRBJ2-5, with 7 bases aligning to TRBD2. CDR1 and CDR2 from the germline V gene are SGDLS and YYNGEE. The CDR3 contains 14 residues. With 6 bases clipped from V and 3 bases from J, the junction kept 8 bases outside the gene matches. The CDR3 DNA reads as TGTGCCAGCACCCTAAGCGGGGCCAAAGAGACCCAGTACTTC. Amino acid sequence: CASTLSGAKETQYF. The full variable domain, its missing parts supplied by reference TRBV9 and TRBJ2-5, is DSGVTQTPKHLITATGQRVTLRCSPRSGDLSVYWYQQSLDQGLQFLIQYYNGEERAKGNILERFSAQQFPDLHSELNLSSLELGDSALYFCASTLSGAKETQYFGPGTRLLVL.

This clone was detected a few times. The CDR3: CAWSAPRPQHF. DNA of the CDR3: TGTGCCTGGAGTGCCCCCCGGCCCCAGCATTTT. The V gene is TRBV30, the J gene TRBJ1-5; no firm D call. Germline assignment: CDR1 GTSNPN and CDR2 SVGIG (reference sequence). Trimming took off 1 base at V and 9 bases at J, with 7 bases between the two ends. This CDR3 has 11 residues. Based on the CDR3 plus reference TRBV30 and TRBJ1-5, the full variable domain is SQTIHQWPATLVQPVGSPLSLECTVEGTSNPNLYWYRQAAGRGLQLLFYSVGIGQISSEVPQNLSASRPQDRQFILSSKKLLLSDSGFYLCAWSAPRPQHFGDGTRLSIL.

V and J are TRBV29-1 and TRBJ2-5, with 8 bases aligning to TRBD2. CDR3 length equals 11 residues. With V trimmed by 3 bases and J by 8 bases, 2 bases remained unmatched. Germline V lookup: CDR1 SQVTM, CDR2 ANQGSEA. CDR3 bases: TGCAGCGTTGATCGGGGGGGAACCCAGTACTTC. Translation: CSVDRGGTQYF.

V gene TRBV28 combines with J gene TRBJ2-7; the D is unclear. Germline V gene sequence: CDR1 MDHEN, CDR2 SYDVKM. V gave up 8 bases and J gave up 0 bases, with 17 bases separating them. The CDR3 is made up of 15 amino acids. The CDR3 loop reads CASSHGDFLSYEQYF. In DNA form, the CDR3 reads TGTGCCAGCTCACACGGCGACTTTCTCTCCTACGAGCAGTACTTC.

V gene TRBV6-1 combines with J gene TRBJ1-6, with a possible D match to TRBD1 (5 bases). The germline V gene encodes CDR1 MNHNS and CDR2 SASEGT. V was pared by 6 bases and J by 5 bases, with 11 bases between. The CDR3 is 14 residues long. CDR3 in DNA: TGTGCCAGCAGGGGGACGTCGAATAATTCACCCCTCCACTTT. It yields the protein CASRGTSNNSPLHF.

The chain uses TRBV20-1 and TRBJ2-5; no clear D. Trimming removed 5 bases from V and 5 bases from J, with 9 bases in between. Germline CDR1 and CDR2: DFQATT and SNEGSKA (reference sequence). CDR3 length equals 11 residues. The CDR3 sequence is CSALGMETQYF. The CDR3 DNA reads as TGCAGTGCTCTGGGGATGGAGACCCAGTACTTC.

CDR3 sequence: CASSYERNTEAFF. CDR3 nucleotide sequence: TGTGCCAGCAGTTACGAAAGGAACACTGAAGCTTTCTTT. The rearrangement links TRBV6-6 to TRBJ1-1, with D unresolved. Per germline, CDR1 MNHNY and CDR2 SVGAGI (reference sequence). This CDR3 is 13 amino acids long. The germline V and J ends were trimmed by 2 bases and 1 base, with 5 bases remaining between them.

This clone showed up just a few times. This sequence joins TRBV6-5 and TRBJ2-7; D is perhaps TRBD1 (5 bases). The ends were cut back, 5 bases at V and 6 bases at J, with 17 bases in the middle. This CDR3 is built from 14 residues. Per germline, CDR1 MNHEY and CDR2 SVGAGI. The CDR3 DNA reads TGTGCCAGCAGTCGTGGGGCAAGGCTGAGCGAGCAGTACTTC. Protein product: CASSRGARLSEQYF.

The chain is built from TRBV5-1 and TRBJ2-3, with D possibly matching TRBD2 (6 bases). CDR1 SGHRS and CDR2 YFSETQ come from the germline V gene. CDR3 length: 16 amino acids. Trimming took 4 bases from V and 2 from J, leaving 17 bases between them. CDR3 amino acids: CASSPRVLADTDTQYF. The CDR3 DNA reads as TGCGCCAGCAGCCCCAGGGTTTTAGCGGACACAGATACGCAGTATTTT.

This clone was seen only a few times. V gene TRBV6-4 combines with J gene TRBJ1-2; D is unresolved. V lost 11 bases to trimming and J lost 1 base, with 14 bases between them. This CDR3 has 13 amino acids. CDR1 MRHNA and CDR2 SNTAGT come from the germline V gene. The CDR3 DNA reads as TGTGCCCCGCTAGGGAGGATTAACTATGGCTACACCTTC. This encodes CAPLGRINYGYTF.

The gene calls are TRBV4-1 and TRBJ2-5, with TRBD1 identical over 7 bases. In germline, CDR1 is MGHRA, CDR2 YSYEKL. Trimming cost V 9 bases and J 1 base; bases outside gene matches: 11. CDR3 length equals 15 residues. CDR3 residues: CASRLSGGSQETQYF. The CDR3 region has the DNA TGCGCCAGTAGATTATCAGGGGGTAGCCAAGAGACCCAGTACTTC.

Notes on this clone: The germline gene is not matched at one end of the junction; a read error may be the cause. CDR3 nucleotides: TGTGCCAGCAGCATAGCCCGTCAAGGGGGCTACACCTTC. It translates to CASSIARQGGYTF. The chain joins TRBV11-1 to TRBJ1-2; no definite D call. CDR3 length equals 13 residues. Per germline, CDR1 SGHAT and CDR2 FQDESV (reference sequence).

The J gene is TRBJ2-5, the V gene TRBV5-6; D remains ambiguous. Trimming removed 1 base at V and 1 base at J, with 11 bases between. The CDR3 extends over 15 amino acids. Germline V gene sequence: CDR1 SGHDT, CDR2 YYEEEE. CDR3 sequence: CASSLHLGAQETQYF. The CDR3 nucleotides read TGTGCCAGCAGCTTGCATCTTGGCGCCCAAGAGACCCAGTACTTC.

V and J are TRBV30 and TRBJ1-2, with 9 bases fitting TRBD1. The CDR3 has 15 residues. From germline, CDR1 is GTSNPN and CDR2 SVGIG (reference sequence). J was trimmed by 6 bases and V by 3 bases; bases with no gene match: 11. This CDR3 reads CAWSGTGIDRNGYTF. The CDR3 bases are TGTGCCTGGAGCGGGACAGGGATCGATCGGAATGGCTACACCTTC.

The V call is TRBV29-1, the J call TRBJ1-2, with D perhaps matching TRBD1 (6 bases). CDR3 length equals 12 residues. With 6 bases removed from V and 6 bases from J, the gap between germline ends came to 14 bases. Germline values: CDR1 SQVTM, CDR2 ANQGSEA. CDR3 residues: CSVRRGVDGYTF. DNA for the CDR3: TGCAGCGTCCGCAGGGGAGTCGATGGCTACACCTTC.

This chain connects TRBV5-1 to TRBJ2-3; 8 nucleotides line up with TRBD1. This CDR3 has 17 amino acids. Per the germline V gene, CDR1 is SGHRS and CDR2 is YFSETQ. Losses at the gene ends were 4 bases for V and 0 bases for J; bases not matched to a gene: 10. The CDR3 loop reads CASSPGVQGGSTDTQYF. DNA for the CDR3: TGCGCCAGCAGCCCTGGTGTACAGGGGGGCAGCACAGATACGCAGTATTTT.

The rearrangement joins TRBV9 to TRBJ2-7, with TRBD2 matching 9 bases. Germline V gives CDR1 SGDLS, CDR2 YYNGEE. This CDR3 comprises 14 residues. Trimming cost V 3 bases and J 6 bases; bases outside gene matches: 7. The CDR3 DNA is TGTGCCAGCAGCGGGGGCGGGAGGGTTACCGAGCAGTACTTC. The encoded protein is CASSGGGRVTEQYF.

This clone was observed once. This rearrangement joins TRBV19 to TRBJ1-5; 7 positions match TRBD1. Germline CDR1 and CDR2: LNHDA and SQIVND (reference sequence). After removal of 5 bases from V and 2 bases from J, the junction contained 9 bases not matched to a gene. The CDR3 contains 16 residues. The CDR3 sequence is CASSLQGPKGNQPQHF. CDR3 sequence (DNA): TGTGCCAGTAGTCTACAGGGGCCGAAGGGCAATCAGCCCCAGCATTTT.

This chain uses TRBV2 with TRBJ2-3; D is undetermined. The V and J ends lost 6 bases and 4 bases respectively, with 14 bases between them. The length of the CDR3 is 14 residues. Germline V gene sequence: CDR1 SNHLY, CDR2 FYNNEI. CDR3 coding DNA: TGTGCCAGCAGGGCCGGGCTTCGCCCAGATACGCAGTATTTT. Its protein product is CASRAGLRPDTQYF. Drawing the rest from reference TRBV2 and TRBJ2-3, the complete variable domain is EPEVTQTPSHQVTQMGQEVILRCVPISNHLYFYWYRQILGQKVEFLVSFYNNEISEKSEIFDDQFSVERPDGSNFTLKIRSTKLEDSAMYFCASRAGLRPDTQYFGPGTRLTVL.

J is TRBJ2-1 and V is TRBV6-6; D ambiguous. The length of the CDR3 is 12 residues. The V gene's germline CDR1 is MNHNY and CDR2 SVGAGI (reference sequence). V lost 2 bases and J lost 5, with 4 bases in between. CDR3 protein: CASSYRDNEQFF. In DNA, the CDR3 is TGTGCCAGCAGTTACCGAGACAATGAGCAGTTCTTC.

This clone was observed a single time. For the CDR3, the DNA is TGTGCCAGCAGTTACTCCGGAACGGCAGACAATGAGCAGTTCTTC. It encodes CASSYSGTADNEQFF. V is TRBV6-5 and J is TRBJ2-1; D ambiguous. V dropped 0 bases and J dropped 5 bases, with 11 bases sitting between them. Germline loops: CDR1 MNHEY, CDR2 SVGAGI. The CDR3 contains 15 residues.

This clone was observed a single time. The chain joins TRBV6-1 to TRBJ2-7; D ambiguous. There are 11 residues in the CDR3. Trimming shortened V by 1 base and J by 5 bases, and 3 bases separated the two germline ends. The germline V gene encodes CDR1 MNHNS and CDR2 SASEGT. CDR3 amino acids: CASSEVNEQYF. Here the CDR3 DNA reads TGTGCCAGCAGTGAAGTGAACGAGCAGTACTTC.